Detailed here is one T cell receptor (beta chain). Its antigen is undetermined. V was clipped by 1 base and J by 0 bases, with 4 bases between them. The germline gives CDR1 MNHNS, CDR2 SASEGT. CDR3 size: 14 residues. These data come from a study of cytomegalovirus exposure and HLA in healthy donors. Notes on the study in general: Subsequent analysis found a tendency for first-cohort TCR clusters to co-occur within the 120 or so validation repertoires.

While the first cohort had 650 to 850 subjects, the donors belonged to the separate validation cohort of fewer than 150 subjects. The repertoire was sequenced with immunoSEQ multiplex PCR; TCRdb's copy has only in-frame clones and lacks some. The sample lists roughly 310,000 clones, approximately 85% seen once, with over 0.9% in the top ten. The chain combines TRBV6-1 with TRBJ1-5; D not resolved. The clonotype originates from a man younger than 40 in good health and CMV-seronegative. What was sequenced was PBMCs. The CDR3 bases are TGTGCCAGCAGTGAAGGGCTTAGCAATCAGCCCCAGCATTTT. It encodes CASSEGLSNQPQHF.